The 5 T cell receptor beta chains below were found in one sample sequenced in a study of shared clonotypes between healthy human individuals. Sequencing was performed with immunoSEQ multiplex PCR; in TCRdb, only in-frame clones are kept and a portion is missing. The sample includes hundreds of thousands of clones, around 86% of them seen just once. Sequenced sample: memory CD8+ T cells sorted from blood. Subset here: CD45RO+ cells pooled with CCR7-negative TemRA cells. The receptor set was obtained from a man aged 18 to 29 in good health.

This clone was seen repeatedly, ten times or more. V is TRBV7-9 and J is TRBJ2-3; 13 bases are a match to TRBD2. The CDR3 spans 16 residues. With 4 bases clipped from V and 2 bases from J, the junction kept 3 bases outside the gene matches. Per germline, CDR1 SEHNR and CDR2 FQNEAQ (reference sequence). In nucleotides, the CDR3 is TGTGCCAGCAGCTGGACTAGCGGGGGATTCACAGATACGCAGTATTTT. It is translated as CASSWTSGGFTDTQYF.

This sequence joins TRBV27 and TRBJ2-1; D unclear. Germline loops: CDR1 MNHEY, CDR2 SMNVEV (reference sequence). The V and J ends lost 3 bases and 8 bases respectively, with 14 bases between them. This CDR3 is 14 amino acids long. The CDR3 DNA reads TGTGCCAGCAGTTTGGTATACATGGGCGATGAGCAGTTCTTC. It encodes CASSLVYMGDEQFF.

The chain joins TRBV7-9 to TRBJ2-3; no firm D call. The germline V and J ends were trimmed by 6 bases and 4 bases, with 5 bases remaining between them. CDR1 and CDR2 (germline): SEHNR, FQNEAQ (reference sequence). The CDR3 consists of 11 residues. The chain's CDR3 is CASSPPDTQYF. CDR3 nucleotide sequence: TGTGCCAGCAGTCCCCCAGATACGCAGTATTTT.

This clone was seen once. The rearrangement uses TRBV5-6 and TRBJ2-3; tentative D call: TRBD1 (6 bases). The CDR3 contains 14 residues. Between the trimmed V and J ends, which lost 0 bases and 3 bases, there was a span of 8 bases. Germline lookup yields CDR1 SGHDT and CDR2 YYEEEE. This CDR3 is CASSLDRATDTQYF. The CDR3 nucleotides read TGTGCCAGCAGCTTGGACAGGGCGACAGATACGCAGTATTTT.

The V call is TRBV19, the J call TRBJ2-3; D ambiguous. CDR1 and CDR2 from the germline V gene are LNHDA and SQIVND (reference sequence). The CDR3 runs to 14 residues. V was shortened by 2 bases and J by 2 bases, with 8 bases between the two germline ends. The CDR3 sequence is CASSIRDNTDTQYF. The CDR3 DNA is TGTGCCAGTAGTATAAGAGACAACACAGATACGCAGTATTTT.